The 27 T cell receptor beta chains presented below share a single source sample, sequenced in a study of shared clonotypes between healthy human individuals. The method was immunoSEQ multiplex PCR; TCRdb's version includes in-frame clones alone and lacks a portion of them. Seen here are about 2 million clones, roughly 95% observed once, and the top ten hold 0.1% to 0.15%. Sequencing used naive CD4+ T cells sorted from blood. Described subset: CD45RA+ positively selected. The receptor source for this set is a man in his late teens or twenties in good health.

This chain links TRBV9 with TRBJ2-3; D unclear. In germline, CDR1 is SGDLS, CDR2 YYNGEE. V was pared by 0 bases and J by 8 bases, with 10 bases between. This CDR3 has 13 residues. In nucleotides, the CDR3 is TGTGCCAGCAGCGTAGCAGGTATCGGTACGCAGTATTTT. As protein: CASSVAGIGTQYF.

The J gene is TRBJ1-6, the V gene TRBV30; 7 bases match TRBD1. The germline V gene encodes CDR1 GTSNPN and CDR2 SVGIG (reference sequence). The CDR3 loop spans 14 amino acids. V lost 4 bases, J lost 7 bases, and 7 bases stayed unmatched. This CDR3 reads CAWNPGTANSPLHF. As DNA, the CDR3 is TGTGCCTGGAACCCCGGGACAGCCAATTCACCCCTCCACTTT.

This clone occurred once. The chain recombines TRBV11-2 with TRBJ1-4, with TRBD1 identical over 7 bases. The V gene's germline CDR1 is SGHAT and CDR2 FQNNGV. This CDR3 is built from 18 residues. V was pared by 5 bases and J by 0 bases, with 12 bases of the junction left unmatched. CDR3 bases: TGTGCCAGCAGCCGCAGACAGGGAATCCTTGCAACTAATGAAAAACTGTTTTTT. Translated, it gives CASSRRQGILATNEKLFF.

This chain uses TRBV9 with TRBJ2-5; D gene unclear. Germline CDR1 SGDLS, CDR2 YYNGEE. The CDR3 length is 17 residues. With 3 bases removed from V and 1 base from J, the gap between germline ends came to 19 bases. CDR3 bases: TGTGCCAGCAGCGCCGACCCCGCCTTAATTTTCCAAGAGACCCAGTACTTC. It encodes CASSADPALIFQETQYF.

CDR3: CASSLRVDGTGELFF. CDR3 DNA: TGCGCCAGCAGCCTGCGAGTTGACGGGACCGGGGAGCTGTTTTTT. The genes are TRBV5-1 and TRBJ2-2; D ambiguous. This CDR3 region has 15 residues. Looked up from germline, CDR1 is SGHRS and CDR2 is YFSETQ. V lost 4 bases, J lost 5 bases, and 15 bases lay in between. The variable domain in full, with the rest retrieved from reference TRBV5-1 and TRBJ2-2, is KAGVTQTPRYLIKTRGQQVTLSCSPISGHRSVSWYQQTPGQGLQFLFEYFSETQRNKGNFPGRFSGRQFSNSRSEMNVSTLELGDSALYLCASSLRVDGTGELFFGEGSRLTVL.

The gene calls are TRBV7-3 and TRBJ1-3, with 8 bases aligning to TRBD1. Germline V CDR1 and CDR2: SGHTA, FQGTGA. The CDR3 runs to 17 residues. V trimming: 2 bases; J trimming: 4 bases; junction bases outside the gene matches: 10. The CDR3 reads CASSLQSGGAVGNTIYF. For the CDR3, the DNA is TGTGCCAGCAGCTTACAATCAGGGGGCGCGGTCGGAAACACCATATATTTT.

The chain combines TRBV6-5 with TRBJ1-2, with no clear D. Germline V gives CDR1 MNHEY, CDR2 SVGAGI. The CDR3 is made up of 15 amino acids. V dropped 0 bases and J dropped 4 bases, with 12 bases sitting between them. CDR3 nucleotide sequence: TGTGCCAGCAGTTACTCAGCGGTTAACTCCTATGGCTACACCTTC. Encoded protein: CASSYSAVNSYGYTF.

V is TRBV28 and J is TRBJ1-2, with 11 bases matching TRBD1. The CDR3 consists of 18 residues. V gave up 6 bases and J gave up 0 bases; unmatched junction bases: 12. CDR1 is MDHEN and CDR2 is SYDVKM in the germline V gene. In DNA, the CDR3 is TGTGCCAGCAGCCCCTTGAGGACAGGGGGCTATTCTAACTATGGCTACACCTTC. Protein product: CASSPLRTGGYSNYGYTF.

The DNA for the CDR3 is TGTGCCAGCAGCGTAGGGAGGTCTCCCCAAGGTACGCAGTATTTT. Translated, it gives CASSVGRSPQGTQYF. V is TRBV9 and J is TRBJ2-3; D might be TRBD2 (5 bases). Trimming took 0 bases from V and 8 from J, leaving 16 bases between them. CDR1 is SGDLS and CDR2 is YYNGEE in the germline V gene. The CDR3 spans 15 residues.

V is TRBV5-1 and J is TRBJ2-3, with 13 bases identical to TRBD2. This CDR3 is 16 amino acids long. V trimming: 4 bases; J trimming: 0 bases; junction bases outside the gene matches: 2. Germline CDR1 SGHRS, CDR2 YFSETQ. CDR3 protein: CASSTSGRVSTDTQYF. The CDR3 DNA is TGCGCCAGCAGCACTAGCGGGAGGGTCAGCACAGATACGCAGTATTTT.

CDR3 nucleotides: TGTGCCAGCAGCTTACCTACCGGGAGCTCCTATAATTCACCCCTCCACTTT. Translation: CASSLPTGSSYNSPLHF. The chain joins TRBV5-8 to TRBJ1-6; D gene ambiguous. In germline, CDR1 is SGHTS, CDR2 YDEGEE. This CDR3 region has 17 residues. Trimming stripped 2 bases from V and 0 bases from J, with 12 bases between.

This clone was counted between two and nine times. The same CDR3 arises from other DNA sequences in this sample as well. The chain is built from TRBV9 and TRBJ2-1, with no clear D. Looked up from germline, CDR1 is SGDLS and CDR2 is YYNGEE. With 0 bases removed from V and 8 bases from J, the gap between germline ends came to 3 bases. The CDR3 is made up of 11 amino acids. This CDR3 is CASSVGDEQFF. The CDR3 nucleotides read TGTGCCAGCAGCGTAGGAGATGAGCAGTTCTTC.

This chain uses TRBV15 with TRBJ2-7; maybe TRBD1 (6 bases). The CDR3 has 15 residues. From germline, CDR1 is LNHNV and CDR2 YYDKDF (reference sequence). V shed 0 bases and J shed 2 bases, with 11 bases lying between them. CDR3 region: CATSRDRDTAYEQYF. Here the CDR3 DNA reads TGTGCCACCAGCAGAGACCGGGACACAGCCTACGAGCAGTACTTC. Using reference TRBV15 and TRBJ2-7 for the parts outside the CDR3, the full variable domain is DAMVIQNPRYQVTQFGKPVTLSCSQTLNHNVMYWYQQKSSQAPKLLFHYYDKDFNNEADTPDNFQSRRPNTSFCFLDIRSPGLGDTAMYLCATSRDRDTAYEQYFGPGTRLTVT.

The rearrangement uses TRBV5-4 and TRBJ1-6; D is ambiguous. CDR1 SGHNT and CDR2 YYREEE come from the germline V gene (reference sequence). The CDR3 sequence is 14 residues long. The V end lost 1 base, the J end lost 6 bases, and 8 bases lay between the germline ends. The CDR3 region is CASSLTGPNSPLHF. DNA for the CDR3: TGTGCCAGCAGCTTGACGGGCCCTAATTCACCCCTCCACTTT.

In the case of this clone: This may be a read error: a much more frequent sequence differs by one nucleotide. At the DNA level, this CDR3 is encoded by other sequences in the same sample as well. This chain uses TRBV11-2 with TRBJ1-3, with D hard to call. V lost 2 bases, J lost 0 bases, and 8 bases lay in between. The CDR3 contains 15 residues. Germline lookup yields CDR1 SGHAT and CDR2 FQNNGV. CDR3 amino acids: CASSLQESSGNTIYF. CDR3 DNA: TGTGCCAGCAGCTTACAGGAATCCTCTGGAAACACCATATATTTT.

Points on this clone: The sample has other DNA sequences that encode this CDR3 too. The genes are TRBV18 and TRBJ2-6, with D possibly TRBD1 on 5 matching bases. Trimming stripped 3 bases from V and 2 bases from J, with 8 bases between. The V gene's germline CDR1 is KGHSH and CDR2 LQKENI. The CDR3 sequence is 15 residues long. The CDR3 sequence: CASSPPGPGANVLTF. The DNA for the CDR3 is TGTGCCAGCTCACCCCCAGGGCCTGGGGCCAACGTCCTGACTTTC.

The chain employs TRBV5-1 and TRBJ2-2; 8 bases are a match to TRBD1. CDR1 is SGHRS, CDR2 YFSETQ, per germline. The V and J ends lost 0 bases and 4 bases, in that order; junction bases with no gene match: 5. The CDR3 spans 16 residues. The CDR3 here is CASSLGTGSITGELFF. The DNA of the CDR3 is TGCGCCAGCAGCTTGGGGACAGGGTCGATCACCGGGGAGCTGTTTTTT.

This sequence joins TRBV7-9 and TRBJ1-4; D is perhaps TRBD1 (6 bases). The CDR3 is 16 residues long. Germline assignment: CDR1 SEHNR and CDR2 FQNEAQ (reference sequence). V was trimmed by 5 bases and J by 7 bases, leaving 20 bases between them. Written as DNA, the CDR3 is TGTGCCAGCAGCCCCAACACCAGGGGAGGTGGTGAAAAACTGTTTTTT. This sequence encodes CASSPNTRGGGEKLFF.

The chain joins TRBV7-2 to TRBJ2-5; D ambiguous. The CDR3 is 15 residues long. Trimming pared 1 base from V and 8 bases from J, leaving 17 bases between. The germline CDR1 and CDR2 sequences are SGHTA and FQGNSA. The CDR3 DNA is TGTGCCAGCAGCTTAGTAAGTGGCGTGGTCGGCACCCAGTACTTC. Its protein is CASSLVSGVVGTQYF.

The genes are TRBV19 and TRBJ1-1; no reliable D call. Germline CDR1 is LNHDA and CDR2 is SQIVND (reference sequence). The CDR3 is 15 amino acids. V was cut by 0 bases and J by 0 bases, with 8 bases left in between. The CDR3 DNA sequence: TGTGCCAGTAGTATAGAACCATCTGTGAACACTGAAGCTTTCTTT. It yields the protein CASSIEPSVNTEAFF.

This rearrangement joins TRBV4-3 to TRBJ2-3, with 7 positions matching TRBD1. The CDR3 is made up of 17 amino acids. Trimming took 4 bases from V and 0 from J; bases not matched to a gene: 10. The germline gives CDR1 LGHNA, CDR2 YSLEER. The CDR3 region has the DNA TGCGCCAGCAGCCCCGGGACAGCTAGGTCTAGCACAGATACGCAGTATTTT. This encodes CASSPGTARSSTDTQYF.

This chain links TRBV18 with TRBJ2-7; 7 bases map to TRBD1. Germline CDR1 is KGHSH and CDR2 is LQKENI. The junction had 8 bases not matched to a gene; V was cut back by 3 bases and J by 0 bases. The CDR3 length is 16 residues. The CDR3 DNA reads as TGTGCCAGCTCACCCCCTCGACAGGGTCGCTCCTACGAGCAGTACTTC. This codes for CASSPPRQGRSYEQYF.

The chain employs TRBV18 and TRBJ1-2, with TRBD1 matching over 8 bases. CDR1 KGHSH and CDR2 LQKENI come from the germline V gene. The CDR3 covers 13 residues. V shed 3 bases, J shed 8 bases, and the junction held 5 bases outside the gene matches. DNA of the CDR3: TGTGCCAGCTCACCCTCAGGGGGCCAAGGCTACACCTTC. It yields the protein CASSPSGGQGYTF.

The rearrangement links TRBV18 to TRBJ2-3; D uncertain. The CDR3 is 14 amino acids. Germline values: CDR1 KGHSH, CDR2 LQKENI. Between the trimmed V and J ends, which lost 3 bases and 1 base, there was a span of 8 bases. In DNA form, the CDR3 reads TGTGCCAGCTCACCTTCCCCGGGCACAGATACGCAGTATTTT. It codes for CASSPSPGTDTQYF.

This chain links TRBV5-1 with TRBJ2-1, with 8 bases aligning to TRBD2. CDR3 size: 13 residues. Germline assignment: CDR1 SGHRS and CDR2 YFSETQ. V gave up 6 bases and J gave up 6 bases; unmatched junction bases: 5. The CDR3 spells CASNIAGSNEQFF. The CDR3 nucleotides are TGCGCCAGCAATATAGCGGGGTCCAATGAGCAGTTCTTC.

V usage is TRBV10-3 and J usage is TRBJ1-4, with D perhaps matching TRBD1 (6 bases). Germline CDR1 is ENHRY and CDR2 is SYGVKD. The CDR3 runs to 15 residues. V dropped 8 bases and J dropped 0 bases, with 13 bases sitting between them. The DNA of the CDR3 is TGTGCCATCCGCGCAGGGGTCGCAACTAATGAAAAACTGTTTTTT. Its translation is CAIRAGVATNEKLFF.

This chain connects TRBV2 to TRBJ1-1; 7 bases match TRBD1. This CDR3 comprises 14 residues. J lost 4 bases, V lost 10 bases, and 12 bases had no gene match. From germline, CDR1 is SNHLY and CDR2 FYNNEI. CDR3 sequence (DNA): TGTGCCACCCAACCGACAGGGATGGCCACTGAAGCTTTCTTT. It translates to CATQPTGMATEAFF.